Below, 23 T cell receptor beta chains from the same sample are listed, as sequenced in a study of beta chain features in type 1 diabetes. Isolated RNA was reverse transcribed in full, so expressed TCRB transcripts were sequenced. TCRdb's copy holds only in-frame clones and misses some; the assay was immunoSEQ multiplex PCR. The sample holds some 160,000 clones, approximately 10% seen once. No antigen has been identified for these receptors. Findings and caveats of the study: A moderate, significant TCRB CDR3 shortening appeared in type 1 diabetes across four CD4+ subsets.

Material for sequencing was central memory CD4+ T cells from blood. These receptor sequences come from a woman aged 25 to 39 with type 1 diabetes.

The chain uses TRBV5-4 and TRBJ2-7; 7 bases fit TRBD2. The J segment lost 1 base and the V segment lost 4 bases, leaving 8 bases of the junction unmatched. CDR3 length equals 15 residues. The germline V gene has CDR1 SGHNT and CDR2 YYREEE (reference sequence). CDR3 sequence: CASSQSGGNSYEQYF. For the CDR3, the DNA is TGTGCCAGCAGCCAATCGGGAGGCAATTCCTACGAGCAGTACTTC.

The gene calls are TRBV14 and TRBJ2-7, with a possible D match to TRBD2 (6 bases). Trimming took off 0 bases at V and 1 base at J, with 13 bases between the two ends. The CDR3 is 16 amino acids. The germline CDR1 and CDR2 sequences are SGHDN and FVKESK. The chain's CDR3 is CASSQDYRGRSYEQYF. The CDR3 coding sequence is TGTGCCAGCAGCCAAGATTACCGGGGGAGGTCCTACGAGCAGTACTTC.

This clone was seen a handful of times. The V call is TRBV19, the J call TRBJ2-6; no reliable D call. From germline, CDR1 is LNHDA and CDR2 SQIVND (reference sequence). Trimming stripped 5 bases from V and 8 bases from J, with 13 bases between. The CDR3 is made up of 14 amino acids. CDR3 bases: TGTGCCAGTAGTCCACCTGAGATCTCCAACGTCCTGACTTTC. This translates into CASSPPEISNVLTF.

This clone has a count of ten or more. V and J are TRBV25-1 and TRBJ1-2; 7 bases are shared with TRBD1. J gave up 6 bases and V 3 bases, and 16 bases lay outside the gene matches. The CDR3 sequence is 17 residues long. Germline assignment: CDR1 MGHDK and CDR2 SYGVNS. CDR3 amino acids: CASSDYHTGQRAHGYTF. CDR3 coding DNA: TGTGCCAGCAGTGATTACCATACGGGACAGAGGGCCCATGGCTACACCTTC.

The chain uses TRBV18 and TRBJ2-7; D is unclear. The CDR3 sequence is 14 residues long. Trimming removed 1 base from V and 6 bases from J, with 13 bases in between. Germline loops: CDR1 KGHSH, CDR2 LQKENI. DNA for the CDR3: TGTGCCAGCTCACCACAAACAAATGGAGCCGAGCAGTACTTC. The encoded protein is CASSPQTNGAEQYF.

The chain couples TRBV7-2 to TRBJ2-3; D is undetermined. The V end lost 1 base, the J end lost 1 base, and 9 bases lay between the germline ends. Per germline, CDR1 SGHTA and CDR2 FQGNSA. CDR3 size: 15 residues. CDR3 in DNA: TGTGCCAGCAGCTTAGACTATGCCGGCACAGATACGCAGTATTTT. It specifies CASSLDYAGTDTQYF.

To note about this clone: One junction end does not reproduce the germline sequence, and a read error may be involved. The genes are TRBV7-6 and TRBJ2-7; the match to TRBD1 covers 9 bases. This CDR3 is built from 13 residues. Germline V gene data show CDR1 as SGHVS and CDR2 as FNYEAQ. Here the CDR3 reads CASSFTHRGRLDF. CDR3 nucleotide sequence: TGTGCCAGCAGCTTTACCCACAGGGGGCGTCTGGACTTC. Full variable domain (missing parts from reference TRBV7-6 and TRBJ2-7): GAGVSQSPRYKVTKRGQDVALRCDPISGHVSLYWYRQALGQGPEFLTYFNYEAQQDKSGLPNDRFSAERPEGSISTLTIQRTEQRDSAMYRCASSFTHRGRLDFGPGTRLTVT.

The chain carries TRBV5-1 and TRBJ2-1; TRBD1 aligns across 10 bases. CDR1 SGHRS and CDR2 YFSETQ come from the germline V gene. The CDR3 runs to 16 residues. The V and J ends lost 5 bases and 4 bases, in that order; junction bases with no gene match: 9. The CDR3 DNA sequence: TGCGCCAGCAGTCTTATACCGGGACAGGGGTACAATGAGCAGTTCTTC. Encoded protein: CASSLIPGQGYNEQFF.

V gene TRBV5-1 combines with J gene TRBJ2-1, with TRBD2 identical over 9 bases. V lost 3 bases and J lost 4; bases outside the gene matches: 5. The CDR3 covers 15 residues. Germline V gene data show CDR1 as SGHRS and CDR2 as YFSETQ. CDR3 bases: TGCGCCAGCAGCTCGACTAGCGGACGTTACAATGAGCAGTTCTTC. This gives the protein CASSSTSGRYNEQFF.

V and J are TRBV9 and TRBJ2-3; 7 nucleotides agree with TRBD1. The CDR3 is 15 residues long. Germline V CDR1 and CDR2: SGDLS, YYNGEE. V gave up 4 bases and J gave up 5 bases; unmatched junction bases: 10. CDR3 sequence reads: CASSSRGSSKDTQYF. The CDR3 nucleotides are TGTGCCAGCAGCAGCAGGGGGAGTAGTAAAGATACGCAGTATTTT.

This clone has a handful of counts. V and J are TRBV5-1 and TRBJ2-3; 11 positions agree with TRBD2. The CDR3 runs to 16 residues. Trimming at V came to 5 bases and at J to 5 bases, leaving 10 bases not matched to a gene. Germline CDR1 is SGHRS and CDR2 is YFSETQ. The CDR3 loop is CASRSHSGRAEDTQYF. In nucleotides, the CDR3 is TGCGCCAGCAGATCCCATAGCGGGAGGGCGGAAGATACGCAGTATTTT.

This clone was seen only a few times. Other DNA sequences in the same sample also yield this CDR3. The V and J genes are TRBV5-1 and TRBJ2-5; D gene unclear. CDR1 and CDR2 (germline): SGHRS, YFSETQ. The CDR3 sequence is 14 residues long. Trimming pared 1 base from V and 3 bases from J, leaving 10 bases between. CDR3 sequence (DNA): TGCGCCAGCAGCTTGTCGACGGGTAAAGAGACCCAGTACTTC. Protein sequence: CASSLSTGKETQYF.

This clone was found many times. This chain uses TRBV7-9 with TRBJ1-2, with D possibly TRBD1 on 5 matching bases. In germline, CDR1 is SEHNR, CDR2 FQNEAQ (reference sequence). V was trimmed by 5 bases and J by 10 bases, leaving 14 bases between them. This CDR3 spans 12 amino acids. The CDR3 protein is CASSRDSWDYTF. In DNA form, the CDR3 reads TGTGCCAGCAGCCGCGACAGTTGGGACTACACCTTC.

In this sample, this clone turned up many times. The gene calls are TRBV14 and TRBJ1-1; D might be TRBD1 (5 bases). The CDR3 has 14 amino acids. Germline V CDR1 and CDR2: SGHDN, FVKESK. Trimming took off 5 bases at V and 4 bases at J, with 14 bases between the two ends. CDR3 coding DNA: TGTGCCAGCAGCAGAATGGCCAGGGTCACTGAAGCTTTCTTT. This translates into CASSRMARVTEAFF.

This clone has a handful of counts. The sample holds other DNA sequences that translate to the same CDR3. The chain has TRBV7-3 and TRBJ2-5; D is ambiguous. Between the trimmed V and J ends, which lost 5 bases and 1 base, there was a span of 8 bases. From germline, CDR1 is SGHTA and CDR2 FQGTGA. CDR3 length: 13 residues. In DNA form, the CDR3 reads TGTGCCAGCAGCCGACAAGTCCAAGAGACCCAGTACTTC. Residues: CASSRQVQETQYF.

V gene TRBV28 combines with J gene TRBJ2-5, with 10 positions matching TRBD1. This CDR3 is 15 amino acids long. Germline V CDR1 and CDR2: MDHEN, SYDVKM. The V gene end was trimmed by 7 bases and the J gene end by 5 bases; junction bases not matched to a gene: 10. The CDR3 is CASTFRQGAGETQYF. CDR3 DNA: TGTGCCAGCACCTTTAGACAGGGGGCTGGGGAGACCCAGTACTTC.

V and J are TRBV5-5 and TRBJ2-5; D not resolved. This CDR3 has 13 amino acids. Germline V lookup: CDR1 SGHKS, CDR2 YYEKEE (reference sequence). V gave up 3 bases and J gave up 2 bases, with 8 bases separating them. For the CDR3, the DNA is TGTGCCAGCAGCTACGACACGCAAGAGACCCAGTACTTC. Its translation is CASSYDTQETQYF.

This chain links TRBV2 with TRBJ2-2; D is perhaps TRBD2 (6 bases). V lost 7 bases and J lost 6, with 15 bases in between. The CDR3 length is 14 residues. CDR1 is SNHLY, CDR2 FYNNEI, per germline. The CDR3 DNA follows: TGTGCCAGCAAACTTGGGACTGCTCCCGGGGAGCTGTTTTTT. Translated: CASKLGTAPGELFF.

This clone has only a few counts. V and J are TRBV28 and TRBJ2-3; 8 bases are a match to TRBD2. Trimming cost V 5 bases and J 4 bases; bases outside gene matches: 11. This CDR3 is 16 amino acids long. Germline CDR1 MDHEN, CDR2 SYDVKM. As DNA, the CDR3 is TGTGCCAGCAGTCTTATGGGGCGGGGGGCCTCAGATACGCAGTATTTT. It codes for CASSLMGRGASDTQYF.

Concerning this clone: One end of the junction does not line up with germline, which may come from a read error. V usage is TRBV7-7 and J usage is TRBJ2-5; TRBD2 aligns across 14 bases. CDR1 is SSHAT, CDR2 FNYEAQ, per germline (reference sequence). The CDR3 covers 18 residues. The CDR3 DNA follows: TGTGCTAGCAGCGGATCCATTAGGACTAGCGGGAGGCAGGAGACCCAGTACTTC. This sequence encodes CASSGSIRTSGRQETQYF.

This clone was seen a few times. The rearrangement joins TRBV7-9 to TRBJ1-2, with D uncertain. Trimming removed 4 bases at V and 5 bases at J, with 8 bases between. Germline CDR1 reads SEHNR; CDR2 reads FQNEAQ (reference sequence). CDR3 length: 12 amino acids. The CDR3 DNA sequence: TGTGCCAGCAGCTCGACATCGTATGGCTACACCTTC. This gives the protein CASSSTSYGYTF.

The V and J genes are TRBV6-6 and TRBJ1-2, with a tentative D call TRBD1 (6 bases). Trimming removed 7 bases at V and 8 bases at J, with 14 bases between. The germline V gene has CDR1 MNHNY and CDR2 SVGAGI (reference sequence). The CDR3 runs 12 residues. The CDR3 is CASKGEWGGYTF. CDR3 bases: TGTGCCAGCAAGGGGGAATGGGGAGGCTACACCTTC.

This clone occurred a few times. The chain joins TRBV6-5 to TRBJ2-4, with D perhaps matching TRBD1 (5 bases). CDR3 length: 14 amino acids. V lost 5 bases and J lost 3, with 11 bases in between. Germline loops: CDR1 MNHEY, CDR2 SVGAGI. The CDR3 bases are TGTGCCAGCAGTACCGACAGATACAAAAACATTCAGTACTTC. It translates to CASSTDRYKNIQYF.